The next 3 T cell receptor beta chains were all read from a single sample in a study of cytomegalovirus exposure and HLA in healthy donors. 60 Vbeta and 13 Jbeta primers were used in PCR. Profiled with immunoSEQ multiplex PCR; TCRdb holds only in-frame clones, not every one. This table has 150,000 or so clones, around 79% appearing once. Specimen: PBMCs. Source of these receptors: a man in his thirties or forties in good health and CMV-seropositive.

This chain joins TRBV18 and TRBJ1-3, with 7 bases aligning to TRBD1. V dropped 0 bases and J dropped 4; count of bases not matched to a gene: 6. The CDR3 extends over 16 amino acids. The germline gives CDR1 KGHSH, CDR2 LQKENI. The DNA of the CDR3 is TGTGCCAGCTCACCACCGAGACAGGGTTTCGGAAACACCATATATTTT. It is translated as CASSPPRQGFGNTIYF.

The rearrangement joins TRBV18 to TRBJ2-7; 12 bases match TRBD1. CDR1 is KGHSH and CDR2 is LQKENI in the germline V gene. This CDR3 has 15 residues. V shed 3 bases, J shed 7 bases, and the junction held 7 bases outside the gene matches. This CDR3 reads CASSPGQGAGAEQYF. CDR3 nucleotide sequence: TGTGCCAGCTCACCGGGACAGGGGGCCGGCGCGGAGCAGTACTTC.

This chain joins TRBV30 and TRBJ1-4; D is uncertain. CDR3 length: 14 amino acids. The germline V and J ends were trimmed by 0 bases and 8 bases, with 13 bases remaining between them. Germline values: CDR1 GTSNPN, CDR2 SVGIG (reference sequence). CDR3 protein: CAWSVAGRGEKLFF. CDR3 nucleotides: TGTGCCTGGAGTGTAGCCGGAAGAGGAGAAAAACTGTTTTTT.